This is a list of T cell receptor beta chains from one sample in a study of blood T cell repertoires in COVID-19. Sequenced by immunoSEQ multiplex PCR; TCRdb stores in-frame clones only, minus some. The sample records approximately 80,000 clones, approximately 78% being singletons. Sequenced material: peripheral blood. The receptor set was obtained from a human donor in a cohort sampled during active COVID-19. The CDR3 runs from the conserved cysteine through the conserved F or W. Fields, in order: J gene, D gene, clone size, V gene, CDR3 protein, CDR3 DNA. D genes are given only for firm matches. Clone size is shown for a subset of rows, as once, few, many or a class of expanded clone.

TRBJ2-3	.	.	TRBV14	CASSPGSTDTQYF	TGTGCCAGCAGTCCAGGGAGCACAGATACGCAGTATTTT
TRBJ1-4	TRBD1	.	TRBV5-1	CASSLTGGLEKLFF	TGCGCCAGCAGCCTGACAGGGGGCCTAGAAAAACTGTTTTTT
TRBJ1-1	TRBD1	.	TRBV30	CAWSVGTGNTEAFF	TGTGCCTGGAGTGTAGGGACAGGGAACACTGAAGCTTTCTTT
TRBJ2-7	TRBD2	.	TRBV2	CASSEAPGLVYEQYF	TGTGCCAGCAGTGAAGCGCCAGGACTAGTCTACGAGCAGTACTTC
TRBJ2-7	.	once	TRBV2	CASRIRGAPNSGHEQYF	TGTGCCAGCAGGATCAGGGGCGCTCCTAACAGTGGCCACGAGCAGTACTTC
TRBJ2-7	TRBD2	.	TRBV6-2/TRBV6-3	CASSYQTSGGDVFVEQYF	TGTGCCAGCAGTTACCAGACTAGCGGGGGGGACGTATTCGTCGAGCAGTACTTC
TRBJ1-2	.	.	TRBV30	CAWGSGTFDGYTF	TGTGCCTGGGGATCCGGGACATTCGATGGCTACACCTTC
TRBJ2-7	TRBD1	.	TRBV20-1	CSASYRGQYF	TGCAGTGCTAGTTACAGGGGGCAGTACTTC
TRBJ2-3	.	.	TRBV19	CASSIGQGGDTQYF	TGTGCCAGTAGTATCGGCCAGGGAGGAGATACGCAGTATTTT
TRBJ2-3	TRBD2	few	TRBV3-1/TRBV3-2	CASSQGARSGGVAQYF	TGTGCCAGCAGCCAAGGGGCTCGGAGCGGGGGAGTAGCGCAGTATTTT
TRBJ2-7	.	.	TRBV19	CASSTRGAQGGYEQYF	TGTGCCAGTAGTACTCGTGGGGCACAGGGCGGCTACGAGCAGTACTTC
TRBJ1-6	TRBD1	few	TRBV11-2	CASSFRDRANSPLHF	TGTGCCAGCAGCTTCCGGGACAGGGCCAATTCACCCCTCCACTTT
TRBJ1-1	TRBD1	.	TRBV7-9	CASSRATGVAFF	TGTGCCAGCAGCCGGGCCACAGGGGTAGCTTTCTTT
TRBJ2-1	TRBD2	.	TRBV3-1/TRBV3-2	CASTLSGGAQFF	TGTGCCAGCACCCTAAGCGGGGGGGCCCAGTTCTTC
TRBJ1-1	TRBD1	.	TRBV6-5	CASSYNGQGENEAFF	TGTGCCAGCAGTTACAATGGACAGGGAGAGAATGAAGCTTTCTTT
TRBJ2-1	TRBD2	.	TRBV5-6	CASRLSWTSGGAVEQFF	TGTGCCAGCAGGCTTTCCTGGACTAGCGGGGGGGCCGTTGAGCAGTTCTTC
TRBJ2-7	TRBD2	once	TRBV6-5	CATQRGGYEQYF	TGTGCCACCCAGCGGGGGGGGTACGAGCAGTACTTC
TRBJ2-7	.	.	TRBV19	CASSIEAGVPEQYF	TGTGCCAGTAGTATAGAGGCCGGGGTCCCCGAGCAGTACTTC
TRBJ2-1	TRBD2	.	TRBV7-3	CASSLTGGGGPSSYNEQFF	TGTGCCAGCAGCTTAACGGGTGGCGGGGGGCCATCCTCCTACAATGAGCAGTTCTTC
TRBJ1-2	TRBD1	.	TRBV5-4	CASSSGGTVNLGYTF	TGTGCCAGCAGCTCGGGGGGGACAGTGAATCTTGGCTACACCTTC
TRBJ2-1	TRBD1	.	TRBV24-1	CATSGRSGTVKGNEQFF	TGTGCCACCAGTGGGCGTTCCGGGACAGTGAAGGGCAATGAGCAGTTCTTC
TRBJ1-1	.	.	TRBV19	CASSPQGNTEAFF	TGTGCCAGTAGTCCACAGGGGAACACTGAAGCTTTCTTT
TRBJ2-1	.	.	TRBV19	CASSMQGLHNEQFF	TGTGCCAGTAGTATGCAGGGGCTACACAATGAGCAGTTCTTC
TRBJ2-2	.	.	TRBV7-2	CASSLVSRGTGELFF	TGTGCCAGCAGCTTAGTATCTCGCGGGACCGGGGAGCTGTTTTTT
TRBJ2-2	.	.	TRBV7-8	CASSLVGAGELFF	TGTGCCAGCAGCTTAGTAGGGGCCGGGGAGCTGTTTTTT
TRBJ2-7	TRBD1	.	TRBV5-1	CASSLVDRRSYEQYF	TGCGCCAGCAGCTTGGTGGACAGGCGGTCCTACGAGCAGTACTTC
TRBJ2-7	.	.	TRBV19	CASSIDQAGGEQYF	TGTGCCAGTAGTATAGATCAAGCGGGTGGCGAGCAGTACTTC
TRBJ2-5	TRBD2	.	TRBV5-4	CASSLGPSGEVGETQYF	TGTGCCAGCAGCTTGGGTCCGAGCGGGGAGGTCGGAGAGACCCAGTACTTC
TRBJ2-5	TRBD2	.	TRBV19	CASSAGPGGTQYF	TGTGCCAGTAGTGCGGGACCGGGGGGGACCCAGTACTTC
TRBJ1-6	TRBD1	once	TRBV30	CACTPGQALSLHF	TGTGCCTGCACCCCGGGACAGGCCTTATCCCTCCACTTT
TRBJ2-1	.	.	TRBV7-8	CASSPYNEQFF	TGTGCCAGCAGCCCGTACAATGAGCAGTTCTTC
TRBJ1-2	.	.	TRBV29-1	CSVDYGYTF	TGCAGCGTCGACTATGGCTACACCTTC
TRBJ1-6	TRBD1	.	TRBV5-8	CASSLEAGGFSSPLHF	TGTGCCAGCAGCTTGGAGGCAGGGGGCTTTAGTTCACCCCTCCACTTT
TRBJ1-2	TRBD1	.	TRBV7-8	CASSLPPGQGEGYTF	TGTGCCAGCAGCTTACCCCCGGGACAGGGGGAAGGCTACACCTTC
TRBJ2-3	TRBD2	few	TRBV4-1	CASSRTSGGAEDTQYF	TGCGCCAGCAGCCGGACTAGCGGGGGGGCCGAAGATACGCAGTATTTT
TRBJ1-1	.	.	TRBV19	CASSSIRGGLTEAFF	TGTGCCAGTAGTAGTATTAGGGGAGGACTCACTGAAGCTTTCTTT
TRBJ1-1	TRBD1	.	TRBV9	CASSPRQGAFTEAFF	TGTGCCAGCAGCCCAAGACAGGGGGCGTTCACTGAAGCTTTCTTT
TRBJ1-2	.	.	TRBV7-9	CASSSSSEGYTF	TGTGCCAGCAGCTCAAGCTCGGAGGGCTACACCTTC
TRBJ2-3	.	once	TRBV7-8	CASSLVARDTQYF	TGTGCCAGCAGCTTAGTAGCGCGAGATACGCAGTATTTT
TRBJ2-4	.	.	TRBV2	CASSENRHSRYF	TGTGCCAGCAGTGAAAACAGGCATTCTCGGTACTTC
TRBJ1-2	TRBD1	once	TRBV9	CASSPGQGNYGYTF	TGTGCCAGCAGCCCGGGACAGGGCAACTATGGCTACACCTTC
TRBJ1-1	.	.	TRBV29-1	CSVGQAAMNTEVFF	TGCAGCGTTGGACAGGCGGCGATGAACACTGAAGTTTTCTTT
TRBJ2-5	.	.	TRBV18	CASSPPSGKTQYF	TGTGCCAGCTCACCGCCGTCAGGGAAGACCCAGTACTTC
TRBJ2-3	TRBD2	.	TRBV7-9	CASSLASGGSDTQYF	TGTGCCAGCAGCTTAGCTAGCGGGGGGTCAGATACGCAGTATTTT
TRBJ2-1	TRBD2	.	TRBV5-1	CASSFAGGRDEQFF	TGCGCCAGCAGCTTCGCGGGGGGGCGGGATGAGCAGTTCTTC
TRBJ1-5	.	few	TRBV19	CASSRTPYSNQPQHF	TGTGCCAGTAGTCGCACACCTTATAGCAATCAGCCCCAGCATTTT
TRBJ1-1	.	.	TRBV6-2/TRBV6-3	CASSYRGSNTEAFF	TGTGCCAGCAGTTACAGGGGCTCGAACACTGAAGCTTTCTTT
TRBJ1-1	TRBD1	.	TRBV10-1	CASSENRGDRGAFF	TGCGCCAGCAGTGAGAACAGGGGGGACCGCGGAGCTTTCTTT
TRBJ2-5	TRBD2	.	TRBV7-6	CASSLARASGHLAQYF	TGTGCCAGCAGCTTAGCGCGGGCTAGCGGGCACCTGGCCCAGTACTTC
TRBJ1-2	.	once	TRBV4-1	CASSQDGGLPLDGYTF	TGCGCCAGCAGCCAAGATGGCGGGCTTCCTCTCGATGGCTACACCTTC